These 9 T cell receptor beta chains originate from one sample sequenced in a study of blood T cell repertoires in COVID-19. The table came from immunoSEQ multiplex PCR; TCRdb's copy has only in-frame clones and leaves some out. The sample shows approximately 100,000 clones, 85% of them seen only once. Sequenced input: peripheral blood. These TCRs come from a woman in her seventies with active or convalescent COVID-19.

The rearrangement uses TRBV3-1 (or the pseudogene TRBV3-2) and TRBJ1-2; the D gene is possibly TRBD1 (5 bases). Deletions cut 4 bases from V and 4 bases from J, with 22 bases between. The CDR3 extends over 17 amino acids. Per the germline V gene, CDR1 is LGHDT and CDR2 is YNNKEL (reference sequence). CDR3 sequence: CASSPQTNTRVGYGYTF. The CDR3 nucleotides read TGTGCCAGCAGCCCCCAGACCAACACCAGGGTGGGCTATGGCTACACCTTC.

The chain employs TRBV28 and TRBJ1-5, with D hard to call. V lost 6 bases to trimming and J lost 12 bases, with 12 bases between them. The CDR3 length is 11 residues. Germline CDR1 and CDR2: MDHEN and SYDVKM. The CDR3 spells CASSLVELQHF. For the CDR3, the DNA is TGTGCCAGCAGCTTGGTAGAACTCCAGCATTTT.

The rearrangement uses TRBV4-1 and TRBJ2-7; 11 positions agree with TRBD2. The germline gives CDR1 MGHRA, CDR2 YSYEKL. The CDR3 contains 19 residues. V lost 1 base to trimming and J lost 0 bases; unmatched junction nucleotides: 11. This CDR3 reads CASSQGISGGAWFSYEQYF. As DNA, the CDR3 is TGCGCCAGCAGCCAAGGAATTAGCGGGGGGGCCTGGTTCTCCTACGAGCAGTACTTC.

The chain is built from TRBV15 and TRBJ1-6, with no clear D. CDR3 length: 12 amino acids. V was trimmed by 0 bases and J by 14 bases, leaving 8 bases between them. CDR1 is LNHNV, CDR2 YYDKDF, per germline (reference sequence). The CDR3 nucleotides read TGTGCCACCAGCAGAGACTTTCGGGCCCTCCACTTT. As protein: CATSRDFRALHF.

The chain links TRBV5-4 to TRBJ2-7; 13 nucleotides align to TRBD2. This CDR3 is built from 15 residues. J lost 3 bases, V lost 4 bases, and 4 bases had no gene match. Germline loops: CDR1 SGHNT, CDR2 YYREEE (reference sequence). The CDR3 region has the DNA TGTGCCAGCAGCCGGACTAGCGGGAGCGTCTACGAGCAGTACTTC. It encodes CASSRTSGSVYEQYF.

This clone has only one observation. This rearrangement joins TRBV19 to TRBJ1-3; D uncertain. This CDR3 has 14 amino acids. V lost 10 bases and J lost 3, with 16 bases in between. Germline V lookup: CDR1 LNHDA, CDR2 SQIVND (reference sequence). As DNA, the CDR3 is TGTGCCACCGGGGAGAGGGTTCGTGGAAACACCATATATTTT. The encoded protein is CATGERVRGNTIYF.

This chain joins TRBV19 and TRBJ1-1; 7 bases agree with TRBD1. Germline assignment: CDR1 LNHDA and CDR2 SQIVND (reference sequence). V gave up 4 bases and J gave up 3 bases; unmatched junction bases: 2. This CDR3 has 13 amino acids. The chain's CDR3 is CASSTQGDTEAFF. CDR3 DNA sequence: TGTGCCAGTAGTACCCAGGGGGACACTGAAGCTTTCTTT. Full variable domain (remainder filled in from reference TRBV19 and TRBJ1-1): DGGITQSPKYLFRKEGQNVTLSCEQNLNHDAMYWYRQDPGQGLRLIYYSQIVNDFQKGDIAEGYSVSREKKESFPLTVTSAQKNPTAFYLCASSTQGDTEAFFGQGTRLTVV.

The chain uses TRBV2 and TRBJ2-3, with a weak D call TRBD2 (6 bases). The V and J ends lost 3 bases and 5 bases respectively, with 12 bases between them. Germline lookup yields CDR1 SNHLY and CDR2 FYNNEI. This CDR3 spans 14 amino acids. CDR3 nucleotides: TGTGCCAGCAGTGAGCTCCAGCGGGTAGATACGCAGTATTTT. It translates to CASSELQRVDTQYF.

The chain is built from TRBV4-3 and TRBJ2-3; 12 bases align to TRBD2. Per the germline V gene, CDR1 is LGHNA and CDR2 is YSLEER. The V segment lost 4 bases and the J segment 5 bases; nucleotides outside the gene matches: 7. The CDR3 is 16 residues long. As DNA, the CDR3 is TGCGCCAGCAGCCTAACAAGGACTAGCGGGAAAGATACGCAGTATTTT. Its translation: CASSLTRTSGKDTQYF.